This record looks at one T cell receptor beta chain sequence and its context. Its antigen is unidentified. The entry originates in a study of cytotoxic CD8 clonotypes in ibrutinib-treated CLL. General study results and limits: Clonality was elevated at ibrutinib response and had returned toward baseline at progression.

The intended depth for sequencing was 1 in 200,000 to 1 in 1 million T cells. Here immunoSEQ multiplex PCR was the method, and the copy in TCRdb shows in-frame clones only, minus some. This repertoire shows tens of thousands of clones, 50% to 70% found once; its top ten account for roughly a quarter. V dropped 0 bases and J dropped 0 bases, with 9 bases sitting between them. The CDR3 is made up of 15 amino acids. Germline values: CDR1 KGHSH, CDR2 LQKENI. This TCR was sampled from a human donor with chronic lymphocytic leukemia. Sequences were derived from PBMCs, sampled at disease progression, from a patient treated with ibrutinib. J is TRBJ2-7 and V is TRBV18; D is unresolved. This CDR3 reads CASSPPTRSSYEQYF. The CDR3 nucleotides are TGTGCCAGCTCACCACCGACACGGAGCTCCTACGAGCAGTACTTC.